The 16 T cell receptor beta chains presented below share a single source sample, sequenced in a study of cytomegalovirus exposure and HLA in healthy donors. Use of 60 Vbeta and 13 Jbeta primers characterized the PCR. The table came from immunoSEQ multiplex PCR; TCRdb's copy has only in-frame clones and leaves some out. The sample lists roughly 200,000 clones; about 9.4% were seen once. Source material: PBMCs. The receptors were sampled from a woman in her thirties in good health and CMV-seropositive.

The chain carries TRBV5-1 and TRBJ1-2, with D tentatively TRBD1 (6 bases). The CDR3 loop spans 14 amino acids. CDR1 SGHRS and CDR2 YFSETQ come from the germline V gene. V was cut by 4 bases and J by 2 bases, with 12 bases left in between. The CDR3 nucleotides are TGCGCCAGCAGCCCTCAAACAGGGAACTATGGCTACACCTTC. Translation gives CASSPQTGNYGYTF. The complete variable domain, with remaining parts taken from reference TRBV5-1 and TRBJ1-2, reads KAGVTQTPRYLIKTRGQQVTLSCSPISGHRSVSWYQQTPGQGLQFLFEYFSETQRNKGNFPGRFSGRQFSNSRSEMNVSTLELGDSALYLCASSPQTGNYGYTFGSGTRLTVV.

This clone was detected a few times. This rearrangement joins TRBV5-4 to TRBJ2-7, with 13 positions matching TRBD2. CDR3 length: 16 residues. Germline CDR1 SGHNT, CDR2 YYREEE (reference sequence). V was clipped by 3 bases and J by 3 bases; unmatched bases: 6. DNA for the CDR3: TGTGCCAGCAGCTCTGTTGGGACTAGCGGGAACTACGAGCAGTACTTC. It codes for CASSSVGTSGNYEQYF.

The chain has TRBV5-1 and TRBJ2-7, with 12 bases lining up with TRBD1. The CDR3 extends over 15 amino acids. CDR1 is SGHRS, CDR2 YFSETQ, per germline. V shed 0 bases and J 6 bases; nucleotides not matched to a gene: 4. CDR3 sequence reads: CASSLGGQGAGEQYF. Here the CDR3 DNA reads TGCGCCAGCAGCTTGGGGGGACAGGGGGCAGGCGAGCAGTACTTC.

The J gene is TRBJ2-3, the V gene TRBV11-2; tentatively, D is TRBD1 (6 bases). The germline V and J ends were trimmed by 5 bases and 0 bases, with 12 bases remaining between them. CDR1 and CDR2 (germline): SGHAT, FQNNGV. The CDR3 contains 15 residues. Here the CDR3 reads CASSQGTSSTDTQYF. In DNA, the CDR3 is TGTGCCAGCAGCCAGGGGACATCTAGCACAGATACGCAGTATTTT.

J is TRBJ2-7 and V is TRBV7-2, with D tentatively TRBD2 (6 bases). CDR3 length: 12 amino acids. Germline V gene lookup returns CDR1 SGHTA and CDR2 FQGNSA. Trimming pared 7 bases from V and 5 bases from J, leaving 12 bases between. DNA of the CDR3: TGTGCCAGCACCCGGAGGGTGGACGAGCAGTACTTC. It codes for CASTRRVDEQYF.

The chain uses TRBV19 and TRBJ1-2; TRBD1 aligns across 8 bases. Unmatched junction bases numbered 9, after V lost 5 bases and J lost 4 bases. This CDR3 spans 15 amino acids. Germline V gene sequence: CDR1 LNHDA, CDR2 SQIVND (reference sequence). CDR3: CASSFAGGRIYGYTF. For the CDR3, the DNA is TGTGCCAGTAGTTTCGCAGGGGGCAGGATCTATGGCTACACCTTC.

The chain recombines TRBV23-1 with TRBJ2-7; 8 nucleotides align to TRBD2. TRBV23-1 is an ORF, with its function uncertain. The CDR3 has 16 residues. Trimming removed 0 bases from V and 3 bases from J; junction bases left unmatched: 7. The CDR3 nucleotides read TGCGCCAGCAGTCAATCTACTAGCGGCTCTCGCTACGAGCAGTACTTC. Protein product: CASSQSTSGSRYEQYF.

This chain connects TRBV5-1 to TRBJ2-2; D unclear. The CDR3 totals 16 residues. V lost 4 bases and J 0 bases, leaving 13 bases between the germline ends. Looked up from germline, CDR1 is SGHRS and CDR2 is YFSETQ. The CDR3 region is CASSLETISNTGELFF. In DNA, the CDR3 is TGCGCCAGCAGCCTTGAGACAATTTCGAACACCGGGGAGCTGTTTTTT. Supplemented by reference TRBV5-1 and TRBJ2-2, the full variable domain reads KAGVTQTPRYLIKTRGQQVTLSCSPISGHRSVSWYQQTPGQGLQFLFEYFSETQRNKGNFPGRFSGRQFSNSRSEMNVSTLELGDSALYLCASSLETISNTGELFFGEGSRLTVL.

The chain employs TRBV2 and TRBJ2-1; 9 bases fit TRBD2. From germline, CDR1 is SNHLY and CDR2 FYNNEI. V shed 5 bases and J 5 bases; nucleotides not matched to a gene: 10. The CDR3 is 16 amino acids. CDR3 protein: CASSSGSGRLDNEQFF. In DNA form, the CDR3 reads TGTGCCAGCAGTTCCGGGAGCGGGAGGCTAGACAATGAGCAGTTCTTC.

This chain links TRBV15 with TRBJ1-1, with D uncertain. Germline V gene data show CDR1 as LNHNV and CDR2 as YYDKDF (reference sequence). V lost 7 bases to trimming and J lost 2 bases, with 11 bases between them. CDR3 length: 13 amino acids. The CDR3 DNA follows: TGTGCCACCATGACGGGGAGAAACACTGAAGCTTTCTTT. It encodes CATMTGRNTEAFF.

This sequence joins TRBV27 and TRBJ2-1; tentatively, D is TRBD1 (5 bases). This CDR3 is built from 15 residues. With 0 bases removed from V and 4 bases from J, the gap between germline ends came to 10 bases. Germline V gene lookup returns CDR1 MNHEY and CDR2 SMNVEV (reference sequence). CDR3 DNA sequence: TGTGCCAGCAGTTTATCACTGGGGCTATACAATGAGCAGTTCTTC. It specifies CASSLSLGLYNEQFF.

In this sample, this clone turned up a few times. The chain joins TRBV7-2 to TRBJ2-5, with D unresolved. The CDR3 extends over 13 amino acids. Trimming took off 2 bases at V and 4 bases at J, with 8 bases between the two ends. Germline CDR1 reads SGHTA; CDR2 reads FQGNSA. The CDR3 DNA sequence: TGTGCCAGCAGCTTAATAGTCCCAGAGACCCAGTACTTC. This gives the protein CASSLIVPETQYF.

The chain has TRBV20-1 and TRBJ2-1; the D gene is possibly TRBD2 (6 bases). Germline assignment: CDR1 DFQATT and CDR2 SNEGSKA (reference sequence). The CDR3 runs 11 residues. V was shortened by 3 bases and J by 9 bases, with 9 bases between the two germline ends. The CDR3 DNA reads TGCAGTGCTAGCGGGAGAGGTGAGCAGTTCTTC. Protein: CSASGRGEQFF.

V gene TRBV19 combines with J gene TRBJ2-3; TRBD2 is a possible D gene (6 bases). V lost 3 bases to trimming and J lost 2 bases, with 15 bases between them. Germline loops: CDR1 LNHDA, CDR2 SQIVND (reference sequence). The CDR3 runs to 16 residues. In nucleotides, the CDR3 is TGTGCCAGTAGTATCACGGGACTCCAATACACAGATACGCAGTATTTT. Encoded protein: CASSITGLQYTDTQYF.

This clone appeared a few times. The chain employs TRBV2 and TRBJ1-2, with a weak D call TRBD1 (5 bases). The CDR3 extends over 15 amino acids. Trimming left V 7 bases short and J 3 bases short, with 18 bases between. From germline, CDR1 is SNHLY and CDR2 FYNNEI. DNA of the CDR3: TGTGCCAGCATTAGGACTCACTCGGGGGACTATGGCTACACCTTC. It is translated as CASIRTHSGDYGYTF.

V gene TRBV15 combines with J gene TRBJ2-2; maybe TRBD1 (5 bases). V was pared by 0 bases and J by 2 bases, with 16 bases between. The CDR3 runs 18 residues. Germline lookup yields CDR1 LNHNV and CDR2 YYDKDF (reference sequence). The DNA of the CDR3 is TGTGCCACCAGCAGAGATCGGATCTTAGGGGTTAACACCGGGGAGCTGTTTTTT. This translates into CATSRDRILGVNTGELFF.